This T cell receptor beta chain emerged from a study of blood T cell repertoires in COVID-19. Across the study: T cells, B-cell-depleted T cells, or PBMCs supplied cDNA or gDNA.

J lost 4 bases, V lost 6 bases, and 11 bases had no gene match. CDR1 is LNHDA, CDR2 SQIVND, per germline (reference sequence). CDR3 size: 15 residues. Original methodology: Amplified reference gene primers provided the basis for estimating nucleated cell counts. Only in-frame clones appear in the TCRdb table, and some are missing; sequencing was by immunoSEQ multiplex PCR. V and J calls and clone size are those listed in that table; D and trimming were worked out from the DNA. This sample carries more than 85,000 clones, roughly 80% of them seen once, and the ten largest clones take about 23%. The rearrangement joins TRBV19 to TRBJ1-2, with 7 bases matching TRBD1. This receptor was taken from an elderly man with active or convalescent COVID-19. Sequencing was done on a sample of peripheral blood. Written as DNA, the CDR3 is TGTGCCAGTAGCTCCACCTGGACAGGAGCCTATGGCTACACCTTC. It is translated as CASSSTWTGAYGYTF.